A selection of T cell receptor beta chains follows, all from one sample in a study of OX40 agonist ivuxolimab in advanced cancers. Clones were read by immunoSEQ multiplex PCR, and TCRdb kept only the in-frame ones, dropping some. This table has under 85,000 clones, roughly 86% appearing once. The sequenced sample was CD4+ or CD8+ T cells sorted from blood, obtained in a trial of the OX40 agonist ivuxolimab. All receptors derive from an adult with an advanced solid tumor such as melanoma, head and neck, liver or kidney cancer. The CDR3 runs from the conserved cysteine through the conserved F or W. D genes are given only for firm matches.

TRBV7-8,TRBJ2-7,TRBD2,CASHSTSGGPYEQYF
TRBV7-9,TRBJ1-1,.,CASSLDGTNTEAFF
TRBV5-1,TRBJ2-5,TRBD1,CASSLGRQGSLETQYF
TRBV7-9,TRBJ1-4,TRBD1,CASSVLQGSDEKLFF
TRBV7-3,TRBJ2-3,.,CASSDSRGSASTDTQYF
TRBV6-1,TRBJ2-2,.,CASSDSTVTGELFF
TRBV5-1,TRBJ1-1,TRBD1,CASSPGTGQAFF
TRBV5-6,TRBJ2-2,.,CASSLFRDGILGELFF
TRBV6-6,TRBJ2-7,.,CASSYSTGYEQYF
TRBV10-3,TRBJ2-1,TRBD1,CATKPPGQGGNEQFF
TRBV6-1,TRBJ2-7,TRBD1,CASSTSGGPYEQYF
TRBV2,TRBJ1-3,.,CAKKQGQNTIYF
TRBV15,TRBJ1-2,TRBD1,CATSPPGTGKKGYGYTF
TRBV5-4,TRBJ2-3,.,CASGTGARGTDTQYF
TRBV14,TRBJ2-7,.,CASSKQGIYEQYF
TRBV7-2,TRBJ1-3,.,CASSSFSGNTIYF
TRBV28,TRBJ1-5,.,CASSFLGPAGQPQHF
TRBV7-6,TRBJ2-5,.,CASSLLAQKQETQYF
TRBV5-1,TRBJ2-1,TRBD2,CASSLEGLHYNEQFF
TRBV28,TRBJ2-5,TRBD2,CASMGLTSGYQETQYF
TRBV5-1,TRBJ1-3,.,CASSPDVGGSGNTIYF
TRBV5-6,TRBJ1-2,.,CASSLMRTAIYGYTF
TRBV2,TRBJ1-2,.,CASETSPPNYGYTF
TRBV7-7,TRBJ2-2,.,CASSLEGRRTGELFF
TRBV9,TRBJ2-1,.,CASSPGVYNEQFF
TRBV6-1,TRBJ1-1,.,CASSEARQYTEAFF
TRBV10-3,TRBJ2-1,.,CAISEVGERNSYNEQFF
TRBV5-6,TRBJ2-2,.,CASSLPLTGELFF